This T cell receptor beta chain was sequenced in a study of control samples from healthy donors and cancer patients. The CDR3 loop spans 16 amino acids. V lost 2 bases to trimming and J lost 6 bases, with 14 bases between them. Germline-derived CDR1 and CDR2 are MGHDK and SYGVNS. Assay: immunoSEQ multiplex PCR; the TCRdb copy retains only in-frame clones and omits some. The table includes tens of thousands of clones, around nine tenths detected once. The sample comprised blood. The genes are TRBV25-1 and TRBJ1-6; D gene uncertain. The sequence derives from a man aged 45 to 65 in good health. CDR3 residues: CASSESRIALNSPLHF. The CDR3 DNA reads as TGTGCCAGCAGTGAAAGTCGAATTGCACTTAATTCACCCCTCCACTTT.